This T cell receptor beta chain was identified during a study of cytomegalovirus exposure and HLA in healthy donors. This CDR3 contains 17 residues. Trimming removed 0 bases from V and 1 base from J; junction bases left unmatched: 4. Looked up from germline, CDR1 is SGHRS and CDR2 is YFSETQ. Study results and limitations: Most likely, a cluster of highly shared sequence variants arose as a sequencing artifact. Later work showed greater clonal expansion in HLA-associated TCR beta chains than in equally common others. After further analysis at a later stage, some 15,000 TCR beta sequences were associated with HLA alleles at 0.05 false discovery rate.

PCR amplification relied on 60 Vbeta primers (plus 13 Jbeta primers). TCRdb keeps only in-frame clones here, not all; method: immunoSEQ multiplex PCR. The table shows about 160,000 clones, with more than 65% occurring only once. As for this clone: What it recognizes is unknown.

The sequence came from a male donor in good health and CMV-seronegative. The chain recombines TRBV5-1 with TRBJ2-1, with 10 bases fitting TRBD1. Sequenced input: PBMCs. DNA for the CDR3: TGCGCCAGCAGCTTGGAGGGGACAGGGGTTTCCTACAATGAGCAGTTCTTC. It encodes CASSLEGTGVSYNEQFF.